The 29 T cell receptor beta chains in this list originate from one sample, sequenced in a study of blood T cell repertoires in COVID-19. Sequenced by immunoSEQ multiplex PCR; TCRdb stores in-frame clones only, minus some. Seen here are tens of thousands of clones, roughly 90% observed once, and the top ten hold 7.3%. The specimen was peripheral blood. The receptor set was obtained from a man in his forties with COVID-19, enrolled during active disease.

V is TRBV18 and J is TRBJ1-6; 8 positions agree with TRBD1. Germline V gene sequence: CDR1 KGHSH, CDR2 LQKENI. The junction had 4 bases not matched to a gene; V was cut back by 3 bases and J by 9 bases. The CDR3 runs 14 residues. CDR3 protein: CASSPDRGVSPLHF. In DNA, the CDR3 is TGTGCCAGCTCACCCGACAGGGGCGTTTCACCCCTCCACTTT.

The chain links TRBV10-3 to TRBJ2-5; the match to TRBD1 covers 7 bases. The germline V gene encodes CDR1 ENHRY and CDR2 SYGVKD. The trim removed 3 bases at V and 3 bases at J, leaving 1 base unmatched. The CDR3 length is 13 residues. The CDR3 loop is CAISDTGEETQYF. The CDR3 nucleotides read TGTGCCATCAGTGATACAGGGGAAGAGACCCAGTACTTC.

V and J are TRBV5-1 and TRBJ2-5, with TRBD1 matching 7 bases. Losses at the gene ends were 0 bases for V and 5 bases for J; bases not matched to a gene: 7. CDR3 length equals 15 residues. Germline values: CDR1 SGHRS, CDR2 YFSETQ. For the CDR3, the DNA is TGCGCCAGCAGCTTGGGGTCAGGGGGTCAGGAGACCCAGTACTTC. Its protein product is CASSLGSGGQETQYF. Drawing the rest from reference TRBV5-1 and TRBJ2-5, the complete variable domain is KAGVTQTPRYLIKTRGQQVTLSCSPISGHRSVSWYQQTPGQGLQFLFEYFSETQRNKGNFPGRFSGRQFSNSRSEMNVSTLELGDSALYLCASSLGSGGQETQYFGPGTRLLVL.

J is TRBJ1-6 and V is TRBV10-3; no definite D call. From germline, CDR1 is ENHRY and CDR2 SYGVKD. The V end was cut by 5 bases, the J end by 8 bases, with 10 bases between. The CDR3 is made up of 13 amino acids. The CDR3 DNA reads TGTGCCATCAGTTCCGGGTCCTATTCACCCCTCCACTTT. Residues: CAISSGSYSPLHF.

The CDR3 is CASSLAGQGLYGYTF. CDR3 DNA: TGTGCCAGCAGCTTGGCGGGACAGGGGCTCTATGGCTACACCTTC. This chain connects TRBV5-6 to TRBJ1-2; TRBD1 agrees at 10 bases. After removal of 0 bases from V and 4 bases from J, the junction contained 3 bases not matched to a gene. Looked up from germline, CDR1 is SGHDT and CDR2 is YYEEEE. The CDR3 loop spans 15 amino acids.

Only one count was recorded for this clone. V usage is TRBV6-5 and J usage is TRBJ1-2; possibly TRBD1 for D (6 bases). Trimming took off 5 bases at V and 6 bases at J, with 16 bases between the two ends. Germline CDR1 is MNHEY and CDR2 is SVGAGI. The CDR3 covers 14 residues. DNA of the CDR3: TGTGCCAGCAGTCAATCCCGACAGGTCGATGGCTACACCTTC. The encoded protein is CASSQSRQVDGYTF.

Only a few counts were recorded for this clone. The chain is built from TRBV6-1 and TRBJ1-5; no definite D call. V was clipped by 4 bases and J by 2 bases, with 15 bases between them. Germline-derived CDR1 and CDR2 are MNHNS and SASEGT. The CDR3 runs to 16 residues. CDR3 sequence: CASSGSEGPGNQPQHF. DNA of the CDR3: TGTGCCAGCAGTGGGTCGGAGGGTCCGGGCAATCAGCCCCAGCATTTT.

The genes are TRBV6-1 and TRBJ1-1; D uncertain. CDR1 and CDR2 from the germline V gene are MNHNS and SASEGT. This CDR3 is 14 amino acids long. Trimming pared 1 base from V and 5 bases from J, leaving 11 bases between. The CDR3 sequence: CASSEVTGGTEAFF. Written as DNA, the CDR3 is TGTGCCAGCAGTGAAGTAACGGGTGGGACTGAAGCTTTCTTT.

V is TRBV6-1 and J is TRBJ1-2; TRBD1 matches 7 bases. The CDR3 length is 15 residues. Losses at the gene ends were 3 bases for V and 0 bases for J; bases not matched to a gene: 4. Per germline, CDR1 MNHNS and CDR2 SASEGT. The CDR3 nucleotides are TGTGCCAGCAGTGATCAGGGGGGAGCTAACTATGGCTACACCTTC. It codes for CASSDQGGANYGYTF.

This rearrangement joins TRBV11-1 to TRBJ2-1; 11 nucleotides align to TRBD2. This CDR3 contains 15 residues. V gave up 6 bases and J gave up 7 bases; unmatched junction bases: 8. Germline loops: CDR1 SGHAT, CDR2 FQDESV (reference sequence). The CDR3 is CASRWASGGLNEQFF. The CDR3 DNA follows: TGTGCCAGCAGGTGGGCTAGCGGGGGGCTAAATGAGCAGTTCTTC.

The rearrangement joins TRBV19 to TRBJ1-5; 10 bases map to TRBD1. The CDR3 sequence is 17 residues long. With V trimmed by 6 bases and J by 5 bases, 13 bases remained unmatched. From germline, CDR1 is LNHDA and CDR2 SQIVND (reference sequence). The CDR3 reads CASRQSSGTGADQPQHF. As DNA, the CDR3 is TGTGCCAGTAGACAATCTTCAGGGACAGGGGCGGATCAGCCCCAGCATTTT.

The gene calls are TRBV30 and TRBJ2-2; D not resolved. Trimming took 0 bases from V and 6 from J, leaving 14 bases between them. This CDR3 is built from 15 residues. Per the germline V gene, CDR1 is GTSNPN and CDR2 is SVGIG (reference sequence). In DNA form, the CDR3 reads TGTGCCTGGAGTGTACTGGGCCCCCGGCCCGGGGAGCTGTTTTTT. It specifies CAWSVLGPRPGELFF.

V gene TRBV7-2 combines with J gene TRBJ2-3, with TRBD2 matching over 8 bases. CDR3 length: 15 residues. CDR1 and CDR2 (germline): SGHTA, FQGNSA. V shed 4 bases and J 0 bases; nucleotides not matched to a gene: 3. In DNA form, the CDR3 reads TGTGCCAGCAGCTCGAAGCGGGGGAGCACAGATACGCAGTATTTT. Translated: CASSSKRGSTDTQYF.

This clone was seen a handful of times. The genes are TRBV13 and TRBJ2-2; the D gene is possibly TRBD1 (5 bases). From germline, CDR1 is PRHDT and CDR2 FYEKMQ (reference sequence). Trimming stripped 5 bases from V and 1 base from J, with 14 bases between. CDR3 length: 16 residues. CDR3 DNA sequence: TGTGCCAGCAGCGCCCGGACAAAGATGAACACCGGGGAGCTGTTTTTT. Its translation: CASSARTKMNTGELFF.

The V and J genes are TRBV18 and TRBJ1-4, with D perhaps TRBD1 (5 bases). Per the germline V gene, CDR1 is KGHSH and CDR2 is LQKENI. The length of the CDR3 is 14 residues. V lost 3 bases and J lost 7, with 12 bases in between. CDR3 sequence reads: CASSPGDGGEKLFF. CDR3 DNA sequence: TGTGCCAGCTCACCGGGGGACGGGGGTGAAAAACTGTTTTTT.

The J gene is TRBJ2-7, the V gene TRBV2; tentative D call: TRBD2 (5 bases). Germline CDR1 and CDR2: SNHLY and FYNNEI. There are 14 residues in the CDR3. V shed 5 bases and J shed 4 bases, with 15 bases lying between them. Here the CDR3 reads CASSNPLRAYEQYF. The CDR3 nucleotides read TGTGCCAGCAGTAACCCGTTGAGGGCTTACGAGCAGTACTTC.

The V gene is TRBV28, the J gene TRBJ1-2; perhaps TRBD1 as D (5 bases). The CDR3 spans 13 residues. With 5 bases removed from V and 0 bases from J, the gap between germline ends came to 7 bases. CDR1 is MDHEN and CDR2 is SYDVKM in the germline V gene. For the CDR3, the DNA is TGTGCCAGCAGTGCAGGGCCTAACTATGGCTACACCTTC. Protein: CASSAGPNYGYTF.

V and J are TRBV3-1 (or the pseudogene TRBV3-2) and TRBJ1-6; D is possibly TRBD1 (5 bases). Germline CDR1 reads LGHDT; CDR2 reads YNNKEL (reference sequence). Trimming took 0 bases from V and 7 from J, leaving 13 bases between them. This CDR3 region has 16 residues. The CDR3 spells CASSQDSGGVNSPLHF. As DNA, the CDR3 is TGTGCCAGCAGCCAAGATTCGGGAGGGGTCAATTCACCCCTCCACTTT.

The chain is built from TRBV2 and TRBJ1-2; D is unclear. V was clipped by 7 bases and J by 7 bases, with 13 bases between them. Germline V lookup: CDR1 SNHLY, CDR2 FYNNEI. The CDR3 spans 12 residues. The CDR3 sequence is CASKEEDGGYTF. The CDR3 DNA sequence: TGTGCCAGCAAAGAGGAAGATGGTGGCTACACCTTC.

This rearrangement joins TRBV5-1 to TRBJ1-1, with 8 bases that match TRBD1. CDR1 is SGHRS, CDR2 YFSETQ, per germline. The CDR3 length is 15 residues. V was pared by 4 bases and J by 5 bases, with 10 bases of the junction left unmatched. CDR3 loop: CASSPDAGGGTEAFF. CDR3 nucleotide sequence: TGCGCCAGCAGCCCCGACGCAGGGGGCGGGACTGAAGCTTTCTTT.

This sequence joins TRBV19 and TRBJ2-5; possibly TRBD2 for D (5 bases). Trimming removed 3 bases at V and 1 base at J, with 12 bases between. From germline, CDR1 is LNHDA and CDR2 SQIVND (reference sequence). CDR3 size: 15 residues. The CDR3 bases are TGTGCCAGTAGTATTGGCGGGCCCCTCCAAGAGACCCAGTACTTC. It encodes CASSIGGPLQETQYF.

This chain uses TRBV10-3 with TRBJ1-1; D is perhaps TRBD1 (6 bases). The germline CDR1 and CDR2 sequences are ENHRY and SYGVKD. V was cut by 10 bases and J by 5 bases, with 20 bases left in between. The CDR3 has 14 residues. CDR3: CATENRVPSTEAFF. The CDR3 coding sequence is TGTGCCACCGAGAACAGGGTTCCGAGTACTGAAGCTTTCTTT.

V is TRBV2 and J is TRBJ2-2; the match to TRBD2 covers 13 bases. Germline-derived CDR1 and CDR2 are SNHLY and FYNNEI. The CDR3 is 16 residues long. The V segment lost 8 bases and the J segment 5 bases; nucleotides outside the gene matches: 8. CDR3 nucleotide sequence: TGTGCCAGCGGCGTAAAGACTAGCGGGGGGACCGGGGAGCTGTTTTTT. Residues: CASGVKTSGGTGELFF.

CDR3 sequence reads: CASSIPKKQETQYF. CDR3 bases: TGTGCCAGTAGTATTCCCAAAAAACAAGAGACCCAGTACTTC. The rearrangement joins TRBV19 to TRBJ2-5, with D uncertain. Trimming took off 3 bases at V and 2 bases at J, with 10 bases between the two ends. In germline, CDR1 is LNHDA, CDR2 SQIVND (reference sequence). CDR3 length: 14 amino acids.

V and J are TRBV19 and TRBJ1-4; 8 nucleotides align to TRBD1. This CDR3 is built from 15 residues. Germline V gives CDR1 LNHDA, CDR2 SQIVND (reference sequence). Trimming removed 4 bases from V and 5 bases from J; junction bases left unmatched: 6. CDR3 loop: CASSRGQASNEKLFF. The CDR3 bases are TGTGCCAGTAGTAGGGGACAGGCTTCAAATGAAAAACTGTTTTTT.

The J gene is TRBJ2-3, the V gene TRBV6-2 or TRBV6-3; maybe TRBD1 (5 bases). The CDR3 is 15 amino acids. Trimming removed 3 bases from V and 2 bases from J, with 12 bases in between. CDR1 is MNHEY, CDR2 SVGEGT, per germline. The CDR3 sequence is CASSYWGRDTDTQYF. The CDR3 DNA sequence: TGTGCCAGCAGTTATTGGGGCAGGGACACAGATACGCAGTATTTT.

The chain links TRBV3-1 (or the pseudogene TRBV3-2) to TRBJ1-4, with 10 bases identical to TRBD1. The CDR3 extends over 14 amino acids. Germline V lookup: CDR1 LGHDT, CDR2 YNNKEL (reference sequence). V was clipped by 6 bases and J by 6 bases; unmatched bases: 4. CDR3 in DNA: TGTGCCAGCAGGGCGACAGGGGGCCATGAAAAACTGTTTTTT. It is translated as CASRATGGHEKLFF.

This chain connects TRBV5-4 to TRBJ2-6; D remains ambiguous. V shed 1 base and J shed 3 bases, with 11 bases lying between them. The CDR3 contains 16 residues. CDR1 and CDR2 (germline): SGHNT, YYREEE (reference sequence). The CDR3 spells CASSLPLGGGANVLTF. The CDR3, as DNA: TGTGCCAGCAGCTTGCCTTTAGGCGGTGGGGCCAACGTCCTGACTTTC.

The V gene is TRBV19, the J gene TRBJ1-3; 7 bases align to TRBD1. The V and J ends lost 5 bases and 1 base, in that order; junction bases with no gene match: 5. This CDR3 is built from 15 residues. Germline lookup yields CDR1 LNHDA and CDR2 SQIVND (reference sequence). The CDR3 DNA is TGTGCCAGTAGTTCTACAGGGGATTCTGGAAACACCATATATTTT. Residues: CASSSTGDSGNTIYF.